This T cell receptor beta chain was sequenced in a study of blood T cells in healthy people across ages. The germline V and J ends were trimmed by 6 bases and 4 bases, with 17 bases remaining between them. The CDR3 runs to 15 residues. Primed by a sample-barcoded 5' primer and a J-beta primer mix, a second PCR proceeded for about 7 to 12 cycles. TCRdb analysed the 5' RACE reads with MiXCR anew, one entry per CDR3 protein. The sample carries over a million distinct CDR3 sequences, approximately 26% recorded once. This clonotype was detected a few times. This same sample was also part of a study on T cells of mothers and their children.

The sequence came from a girl aged 2-10 years in good health. Material: blood. The chain couples TRBV12-3 or TRBV12-4 to TRBJ2-3, with no clear D. In nucleotides, the CDR3 is TGTGCCAGCAGCTTATTTGGTCCGGGTCCAGATACGCAGTATTTT. Its translation: CASSLFGPGPDTQYF.